This T cell receptor (beta chain) was sequenced during a study of OX40 agonist ivuxolimab in advanced cancers. Study at large: Patients were treated with intravenous ivuxolimab, dosed at 0.01 to 10 mg/kg and infused every 2 weeks. Approximately 41% of patients had received prior checkpoint inhibitor therapy.

The repertoire was sequenced with immunoSEQ multiplex PCR; TCRdb's copy has only in-frame clones and lacks some. The data contain 50,000 to 60,000 clones, over 80% of them singletons. Regarding the study as a whole: At doses 0.1 to 3.0 mg/kg, CD4+ and CD8+ clones expanded. Also showing low normalized T-cell clonal expansion were some of the nonresponders.

Germline CDR1 reads GTSNPN; CDR2 reads SVGIG (reference sequence). The CDR3 has 12 residues. V was clipped by 2 bases and J by 3 bases, with 8 bases between them. About this clone itself: Its antigen remains unidentified. Other DNA sequences in this sample translate to the same CDR3.

The J gene is TRBJ2-7, the V gene TRBV30; weak D call: TRBD2 (5 bases). The sequence was obtained from an adult with an advanced solid tumor such as melanoma, head and neck, liver or kidney cancer. This sample comprised CD4+ or CD8+ T cells sorted from blood, obtained in a trial of the OX40 agonist ivuxolimab. As DNA, the CDR3 is TGTGCCTGGAGTCTTAGCGACTACGAGCAGTACTTC. It is translated as CAWSLSDYEQYF.